This TCR beta chain was identified during a study of blood T cells in healthy people across ages. Study results and limitations: As age increased, TCR beta diversity per million T cells fell in a roughly linear fashion.

A second about 6 to 11 cycle PCR used barcoded and J-beta primers. TCRdb re-derived calls from the 5' RACE reads in MiXCR, one entry per CDR3 protein. The data hold about 930,000 distinct CDR3 sequences, with almost 30% observed a single time. A remark on this clonotype: Its matching antigen is unknown.

In germline, CDR1 is MNHNY, CDR2 SVGAGI (reference sequence). V was clipped by 6 bases and J by 5 bases; unmatched bases: 9. The CDR3 loop spans 15 amino acids. Each donor's blood draw was roughly 9.5 milliliters of peripheral blood. The same data also contributed to another study, on T cells of mothers and their children. That report adds: Evidence of persistent microchimeric T cell clones was absent.

Sequenced sample: blood. The rearrangement links TRBV6-6 to TRBJ2-7; TRBD2 matches at 11 bases. This TCR came from a woman aged 40-49 years in good health. The CDR3: CASRRTSGSFNEQYF. Written as DNA, the CDR3 is TGTGCCAGCAGGCGCACTAGCGGGAGTTTTAACGAGCAGTACTTC.